The 5 T cell receptor beta chains reported below all come from one sample, sequenced in a study of CD8+CD57+ T cells in acquired aplastic anemia. Patients sequenced had flow cytometry evidence of CD8+CD57+ cell expansion. CDR3 and TCR beta VDJ profiling relied on a genomic DNA template. TCRdb reanalysed the reads using MiXCR and keeps one entry per CDR3 protein. The repertoire holds 220,000 or so distinct CDR3 sequences, with roughly 60% as singletons. The sample was sorted CD4+, CD8+, or CD8+CD57+ T cells (not recorded which) from PBMCs. The receptors here all came from a human donor with aplastic anemia.

This clonotype was detected only once. The rearrangement joins TRBV19 to TRBJ2-1; maybe TRBD2 (6 bases). This CDR3 comprises 15 residues. The germline V gene has CDR1 LNHDA and CDR2 SQIVND (reference sequence). Trimming left V 6 bases short and J 8 bases short, with 20 bases between. This CDR3 reads CASSLSGRDYDEQFF. The CDR3 coding sequence is TGTGCCAGTAGCCTCTCAGGGCGGGATTACGATGAGCAGTTCTTC.

In the case of this clonotype: Here the CDR3 omits its conserved ending phenylalanine or tryptophan, so a read error is the likely source. J is TRBJ2-3 and V is TRBV5-6; D possibly uses TRBD1 or TRBD2 (5 bases each). The CDR3 has 14 residues. Between the trimmed V and J ends, which lost 0 bases and 3 bases, there was a span of 8 bases. Germline values: CDR1 SGHDT, CDR2 YYEEEE. The CDR3 DNA reads TGTGCCAGCAGCTTGGGGGGGAGAACAGATACGCAGTATGTT. Its translation: CASSLGGRTDTQYV.

This clonotype was counted between two and nine times. This chain joins TRBV7-9 and TRBJ2-7; 7 bases are shared with TRBD1. The CDR3 runs 16 residues. Germline CDR1 SEHNR, CDR2 FQNEAQ (reference sequence). V lost 5 bases, J lost 6 bases, and 16 bases stayed unmatched. This chain's CDR3 is CASSPSDREKRLEQYF. CDR3 sequence (DNA): TGTGCCAGCAGCCCCTCCGACAGGGAGAAGAGGCTCGAGCAGTACTTC.

This clonotype was recorded once. CDR3 loop: CASIRQYSNTGELFF. CDR3 coding DNA: TGTGCCAGCATCCGACAGTATTCGAACACCGGGGAGCTGTTTTTT. V is TRBV2 and J is TRBJ2-2; D possibly corresponds to TRBD1 (5 bases). This CDR3 contains 15 residues. V was cut by 7 bases and J by 0 bases, with 12 bases left in between. Per germline, CDR1 SNHLY and CDR2 FYNNEI.

The chain joins TRBV7-2 to TRBJ1-2; possible D gene TRBD1, 5 bases. Per the germline V gene, CDR1 is SGHTA and CDR2 is FQGNSA. V was clipped by 5 bases and J by 8 bases, with 21 bases between them. The CDR3 is made up of 15 amino acids. The CDR3 bases are TGTGCCAGCAGCCCTTTGGTGGGGACGGCGGAGGGCTACACCTTC. This gives the protein CASSPLVGTAEGYTF.